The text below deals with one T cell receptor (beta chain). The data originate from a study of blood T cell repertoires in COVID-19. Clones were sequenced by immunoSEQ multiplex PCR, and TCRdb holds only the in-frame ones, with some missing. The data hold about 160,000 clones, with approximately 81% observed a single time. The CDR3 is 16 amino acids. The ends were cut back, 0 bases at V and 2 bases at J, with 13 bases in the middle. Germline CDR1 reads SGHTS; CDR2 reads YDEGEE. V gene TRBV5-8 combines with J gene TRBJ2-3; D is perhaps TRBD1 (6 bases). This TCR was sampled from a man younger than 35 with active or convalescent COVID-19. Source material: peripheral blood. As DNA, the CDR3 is TGTGCCAGCAGCTTGGAGAGGGGGTCCATCACAGATACGCAGTATTTT. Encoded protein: CASSLERGSITDTQYF.